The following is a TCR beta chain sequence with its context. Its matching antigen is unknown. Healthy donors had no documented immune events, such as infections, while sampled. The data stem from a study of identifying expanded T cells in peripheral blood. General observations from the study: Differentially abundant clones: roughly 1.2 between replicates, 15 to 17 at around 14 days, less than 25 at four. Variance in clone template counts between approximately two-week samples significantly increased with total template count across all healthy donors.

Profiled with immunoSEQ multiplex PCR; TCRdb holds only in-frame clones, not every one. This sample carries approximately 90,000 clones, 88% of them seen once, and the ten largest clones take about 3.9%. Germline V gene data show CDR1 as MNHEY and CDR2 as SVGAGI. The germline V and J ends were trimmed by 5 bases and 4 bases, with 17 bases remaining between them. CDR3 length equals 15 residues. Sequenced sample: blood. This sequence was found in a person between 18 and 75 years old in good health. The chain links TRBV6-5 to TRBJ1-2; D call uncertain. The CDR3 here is CASSLRWAGGYGYTF. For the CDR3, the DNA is TGTGCCAGCAGTCTCCGTTGGGCAGGAGGCTATGGCTACACCTTC.